This T cell receptor beta chain is from a study of graft-versus-host responses after intestinal transplantation. About the study: Recipients underwent multivisceral, liver-intestinal, or isolated intestinal transplants. Every one of the recipients received anti-thymocyte globulin induction and afterwards took tacrolimus and steroids for three to four years.

General observations from the study: Allografts from individuals with graft-donor T cell macrochimerism displayed high graft-versus-host to host-versus-graft clonal ratios. Recipient bone marrow held GvH clones, some seen earlier in ileum or blood.

Remarks on this clone: The antigen remains unidentified.

Germline values: CDR1 SEHNR, CDR2 FQNEAQ (reference sequence). The CDR3 loop spans 15 amino acids. The junction had 9 bases not matched to a gene; V was cut back by 6 bases and J by 5 bases. Intraepithelial and lamina propria lymphocytes were freed from processed graft tissue. Only in-frame clones appear in the TCRdb table, and some are missing; sequencing was by immunoSEQ multiplex PCR. The data show under 9,500 clones, roughly 70% seen once. The chain carries TRBV7-9 and TRBJ1-4, with 7 bases identical to TRBD1. Sequenced material: ileum tissue, taken 494 days after intestinal transplant. The receptor comes from a human patient who received an intestinal transplant, so some T cells may come from the graft donor. The CDR3 sequence: CASRRQGNKNEKLFF. As DNA, the CDR3 is TGTGCCAGCAGAAGACAGGGAAACAAGAATGAAAAACTGTTTTTT. The full variable domain, with the rest looked up from reference TRBV7-9 and TRBJ1-4, is DTGVSQNPRHKITKRGQNVTFRCDPISEHNRLYWYRQTLGQGPEFLTYFQNEAQLEKSRLLSDRFSAERPKGSFSTLEIQRTEQGDSAMYLCASRRQGNKNEKLFFGSGTQLSVL.